This T cell receptor beta chain was identified during a study of response to subunit inactivated influenza vaccine (dated by TCRdb to the late 2010s). About the study as a whole: The study used deep quantitative T cell receptor repertoire profiling to track responses to a trivalent subunit inactivated influenza vaccine. Results and caveats for the whole study, not just this receptor: The authors proposed that each seasonal influenza vaccination may bring in only a limited number of new T cells.

The library came from RT-PCR. TCRdb lists the instrument as Illumina HiSeq 2500. TCRdb applied fastp at Q25 and MiXCR to the public reads, then kept only in-frame beta chains. Each CDR3 protein appears once, grouped with its most common genes and DNA. Here the sample has 550,000 to 800,000 distinct CDR3 sequences; around 14% occur a single time. Of the sample, 6.5% to 8.5% falls within the top ten clones. The CDR3 starts with the cysteine, ends with the phenylalanine, and has 15 residues. CDR3 DNA is the only sequence kept; it has 45 bases, read in frame from the first base. Germline trimming amounts to 5 bases on V and 2 bases on J, with 5 as the count of junction bases outside the gene matches. For CDR1 and CDR2, the germline V gene lists SNHLY and FYNNEI. As for this clonotype: Its antigen remains unidentified. Base qualities were left out, and no much larger clone turns up one base away.

Sequenced here: PBMCs from blood, sampled around 14 days before vaccination. The receptor chain draws on TRBV2 and TRBJ2-7; 11 central nucleotides agree with TRBD2. This TCR came from a man in his fifties who received an inactivated influenza vaccine. Donor details come from another sample of the same person, matched by shared clones. The nucleotide sequence is given as TGTGCCAGCAGTACGGGACTAGCGGAGACCTACGAGCAGTACTTC. Translated, it reads CASSTGLAETYEQYF.